This T cell receptor beta chain was documented in a study of response to subunit inactivated influenza vaccine. Overall study findings and caveats: Each seasonal flu vaccination may recruit only limited new T cells, authors suggested.

TCRdb ran MiXCR on the RT-PCR reads and lists one entry per CDR3 protein. The sample lists about 780,000 distinct CDR3 sequences, around a sixth seen once, with about 11% in the top ten. The CDR3 is 13 residues long. V lost 7 bases and J lost 2; bases outside the gene matches: 3. Germline CDR1 and CDR2: DFQATT and SNEGSKA (reference sequence). Note on this clonotype: Its target is not known.

This receptor was identified in a man aged 50-60 years who received an inactivated influenza vaccine. The rearrangement joins TRBV20-1 to TRBJ2-5; TRBD2 matches at 11 bases. The specimen comprised PBMCs from blood, sampled approximately 5 days after vaccination. The CDR3 sequence: CSGTSGPQETQYF. The CDR3 nucleotides read TGCAGTGGGACTAGCGGGCCACAAGAGACCCAGTACTTC.